Listed below are T cell receptor beta chains from one sample, sequenced in a study of beta chain features in type 1 diabetes. TCRdb's table, derived via immunoSEQ multiplex PCR, lists solely in-frame clones and lacks some. The profile covers approximately 260,000 clones, with about 24% appearing a single time and about 0.011% taken by the ten largest. Material: naive CD4+ T cells from blood. The origin of the receptors is a woman in her thirties with type 1 diabetes. Both conserved end residues are part of each CDR3. The D gene is left open where the match is weak. Not all rows give a size; the values are once, few, many and, for expanded clones, a class.

.	.	TRBV5-4	TRBJ2-5	TGTGCCAGCAGCTTGGCCGGACTCCAAGAGACCCAGTACTTC	CASSLAGLQETQYF
TRBD1	.	TRBV15	TRBJ1-1	TGTGCCACCAGCAGAGATTCAGGGACAGGGAAAGCTTTCTTT	CATSRDSGTGKAFF
.	.	TRBV28	TRBJ2-7	TGTGCCAGCACTTACTCAGGGAGGTGGTACTTC	CASTYSGRWYF
.	few	TRBV29-1	TRBJ2-5	TGCAGCGTTTCTACAGGGATAGGTGAGACCCAGTACTTC	CSVSTGIGETQYF
TRBD1	few	TRBV2	TRBJ2-1	TGTGGGCCAATTCATCAGGACAGGACAGAGCAGTTCTTC	CGPIHQDRTEQFF
TRBD1	.	TRBV27	TRBJ1-2	TGTGCCAGCAGTCTTTCACCAGGGGGCTATGGCTACACCTTC	CASSLSPGGYGYTF
TRBD1	few	TRBV30	TRBJ2-3	TGTGCCTGGAAGGACAGGGAGAGCACAGATACGCAGTATTTT	CAWKDRESTDTQYF
TRBD1	.	TRBV4-1	TRBJ1-5	TGCGCCAGCAGCCAAGATGGAGACAGGGTTCAGCCCCAGCATTTT	CASSQDGDRVQPQHF
.	few	TRBV4-1	TRBJ2-4	TGCGCCAGCAGCCATCCGAGCGTAGTAGCCAAAAACATTCAGTACTTC	CASSHPSVVAKNIQYF
.	few	TRBV5-1	TRBJ2-1	TGCGCCAGCAGCTTGGTAGCGGAGGCCTACAATGAGCAGTTCTTC	CASSLVAEAYNEQFF
TRBD1	.	TRBV5-4	TRBJ2-7	TGTGCCAGCAGCTTGGAATCGTGGGACAGGGGAACGGACGAGCAGTACTTC	CASSLESWDRGTDEQYF
TRBD2	few	TRBV29-1	TRBJ2-1	TGCAGCGGGACTAGCGGGAAATCGGATGAGCAGTTCTTC	CSGTSGKSDEQFF
.	few	TRBV21-1	TRBJ1-2	TGTGCCAGCAGCGAGGGAGCGGGTGGCTACACCTTC	CASSEGAGGYTF
.	few	TRBV28	TRBJ2-3	TGTGCCAGCAGCCGCGCGGGGAGCACAGATACGCAGTATTTT	CASSRAGSTDTQYF
TRBD2	few	TRBV29-1	TRBJ2-7	TGCAGCGTTGTGGGGGGCCGGACTAGCACGTACGAGCAGTACTTC	CSVVGGRTSTYEQYF
TRBD1	few	TRBV4-1	TRBJ2-1	TGCGCCAGCAGCCAAGATCGGCAGGGGGTATTATCAAGCTCCTACAATGAGCAGTTCTTC	CASSQDRQGVLSSSYNEQFF
.	.	TRBV10-3	TRBJ1-5	TGTGCCATCAGTGCTCGGAGCAATCAGCCCCAGCATTTT	CAISARSNQPQHF
TRBD2	few	TRBV29-1	TRBJ2-7	TGCAACACTCCGCGAGGACTAGCGAGGAAGGAGCAGTACTTC	CNTPRGLARKEQYF
.	.	TRBV14	TRBJ2-3	TGTGCCAGCAGCCAAGCTGGAGGAGGTACGCAGTATTTT	CASSQAGGGTQYF
.	.	TRBV4-1	TRBJ1-1	TGCGCCAGCAGTCTGGGGGCTATGAACACTGAAGCTTTCTTT	CASSLGAMNTEAFF
.	few	TRBV4-2	TRBJ2-7	TGTGCCAGCAGCCTGAGCTACGAGCAGTACTTC	CASSLSYEQYF
TRBD2	.	TRBV4-1	TRBJ2-1	TGCGCCAGCAGCCAAGGTTTAGCGGGAGGGCTCAACAATGAGCAGTTCTTC	CASSQGLAGGLNNEQFF
.	.	TRBV30	TRBJ2-1	TGTGCCTGGAGCGCTGACACCTACAATGAGCAGTTCTTC	CAWSADTYNEQFF
.	.	TRBV4-1	TRBJ2-1	TGCGCCAGCAGCCAAACAGGTTCTGCAGACAATGAGCAGTTCTTC	CASSQTGSADNEQFF
.	.	TRBV7-9	TRBJ2-7	TGTGCCAGCAGTACACAGGGCATCCCCTACGAGCAGTACTTC	CASSTQGIPYEQYF
.	.	TRBV29-1	TRBJ1-1	TGCAGCGTTGCTAGGCAGGGGAAGGAAACTGAAGCTTTCTTT	CSVARQGKETEAFF
TRBD2	.	TRBV5-4	TRBJ2-7	TGTGCCAGCAGCTTGGGGGAGGGCAGATCCTACGAGCAGTACTTC	CASSLGEGRSYEQYF
.	once	TRBV27	TRBJ2-1	TGTGCCAGCAGTTTCAGCACGACAGAGCAGTTCTTC	CASSFSTTEQFF
.	few	TRBV9	TRBJ2-5	TGTGCCAGCAGCGTCAACAGAGAAGAGACCCAGTACTTC	CASSVNREETQYF
TRBD1	.	TRBV6-5	TRBJ2-7	TGTGCCAGCAAAACTGGACAGGGTAGGACCTACGAGCAGTACTTC	CASKTGQGRTYEQYF
TRBD2	once	TRBV4-1	TRBJ2-7	TGCGCCAGCAGCCAAGATCCTAGCGGGGTCTCCTACGAGCAGTACTTC	CASSQDPSGVSYEQYF
.	.	TRBV5-1	TRBJ2-1	TGCGCCAGCAGGAGGTCAGGGATCTCCTACAATGAGCAGTTCTTC	CASRRSGISYNEQFF
.	.	TRBV4-1	TRBJ2-7	TGCGCCAGCAGCCAACCTCAGACTAAAATCTACGAGCAGTACTTC	CASSQPQTKIYEQYF
TRBD1	few	TRBV30	TRBJ1-2	TGTGCCTGGGAAACCGGACAGGGGGTTGGTGGCTACACCTTC	CAWETGQGVGGYTF
TRBD1	.	TRBV11-2	TRBJ2-6	TGTGCCAGCAGCTCACAGGGGAGCGGGGCCAACGTCCTGACTTTC	CASSSQGSGANVLTF
.	.	TRBV29-1	TRBJ2-2	TGCAGCGTTGTCCCGGGGACAATACCTGCCGGGGAGCTGTTTTTT	CSVVPGTIPAGELFF
.	.	TRBV4-2	TRBJ2-3	TGTGCCAGCAGCCGTTCTAGCACAGATACGCAGTATTTT	CASSRSSTDTQYF
.	.	TRBV10-3	TRBJ1-2	TGTGCCATCAGCCTACAGGGCGGTGGCTACACCTTC	CAISLQGGGYTF
TRBD2	.	TRBV4-1	TRBJ2-2	TGCGCCAGCAGCCAAGTGCCTAGCGGGAGGCCGACCGGGGAGCTGTTTTTT	CASSQVPSGRPTGELFF
TRBD1	few	TRBV29-1	TRBJ2-7	TGCAGCGTTGTAGGGGACAGTTCATCCTACGAGCAGTACTTC	CSVVGDSSSYEQYF